The present entry profiles one TCR beta chain with its context. This sample stems from a study of T cells in Graves' hyperthyroidism and ophthalmopathy. Trimming shortened V by 0 bases and J by 0 bases, and 10 bases separated the two germline ends. The CDR3 is 16 amino acids. Germline CDR1 MNHNY, CDR2 SVGAGI (reference sequence). Each diagnosis was grounded in clinical symptoms, serum thyroxine and TRAb, thyroid ultrasound, and orbital computed tomography. The PBMCs studied were ones that came from 10 ml fresh peripheral blood. The CDR3 regions of TCR beta were amplified from RNA transcripts. A first-round RT-PCR of the TCR CDR3 used the HTBI primer set. TCRdb re-derived calls from the multiplex PCR reads in MiXCR, one entry per CDR3 protein. The data hold 490,000 or so distinct CDR3 sequences, with about 20% observed a single time.

The source of this sequence is a woman aged 70-85 years with Graves' ophthalmopathy. The sequenced sample was blood. The gene calls are TRBV6-6 and TRBJ2-3; D not resolved. The CDR3 nucleotides read TGTGCCAGCAGTTACTCGGAGCTCGCTAGCACAGATACGCAGTATTTT. Protein sequence: CASSYSELASTDTQYF.